These 16 T cell receptor beta chains were all obtained from the same sample, sequenced in a study of cytomegalovirus exposure and HLA in healthy donors. A multiplex PCR was run with 60 Vbeta primers and 13 Jbeta primers. The protocol was immunoSEQ multiplex PCR, while the TCRdb copy is restricted to in-frame clones and leaves out a portion. The sample shows 100,000 or so clones, 80% of them seen only once. Sequenced: PBMCs. The receptors shown here come from a young man in good health and CMV-seronegative.

V is TRBV5-5 and J is TRBJ2-1; 11 bases map to TRBD2. The CDR3 runs 16 residues. V lost 4 bases, J lost 5 bases, and 8 bases stayed unmatched. In germline, CDR1 is SGHKS, CDR2 YYEKEE (reference sequence). The DNA for the CDR3 is TGTGCCAGCAGCGATCTTACTAGCGGGGGTAACAATGAGCAGTTCTTC. It is translated as CASSDLTSGGNNEQFF. The full variable domain, in which reference TRBV5-5 and TRBJ2-1 provide the parts outside the CDR3, is DAGVTQSPTHLIKTRGQQVTLRCSPISGHKSVSWYQQVLGQGPQFIFQYYEKEERGRGNFPDRFSARQFPNYSSELNVNALLLGDSALYLCASSDLTSGGNNEQFFGPGTRLTVL.

The rearrangement links TRBV4-3 to TRBJ2-7, with 9 bases identical to TRBD2. The ends lost 6 bases at V and 2 bases at J; junction bases unmatched: 5. CDR1 LGHNA and CDR2 YSLEER come from the germline V gene. The CDR3 covers 14 residues. CDR3 in DNA: TGCGCCAGCAGTCGCCAGCGGGGGGCCTACGAGCAGTACTTC. Its protein product is CASSRQRGAYEQYF.

V gene TRBV2 combines with J gene TRBJ2-7; TRBD2 matches at 12 bases. V trimming: 4 bases; J trimming: 5 bases; junction bases outside the gene matches: 3. The CDR3 contains 14 residues. Germline loops: CDR1 SNHLY, CDR2 FYNNEI. The CDR3 loop reads CASSGTSGNHEQYF. DNA of the CDR3: TGTGCCAGCAGTGGGACTAGCGGGAACCACGAGCAGTACTTC.

This clone was observed a few times. V usage is TRBV4-2 and J usage is TRBJ2-7, with 7 positions matching TRBD2. The V gene end was trimmed by 1 base and the J gene end by 3 bases; junction bases not matched to a gene: 3. There are 14 residues in the CDR3. CDR1 is LGHNA, CDR2 YNFKEQ, per germline. The CDR3 loop is CASSQAGEGYEQYF. CDR3 sequence (DNA): TGTGCCAGCAGCCAAGCCGGGGAGGGCTACGAGCAGTACTTC.

The chain recombines TRBV11-2 with TRBJ2-7; 9 bases match TRBD1. In germline, CDR1 is SGHAT, CDR2 FQNNGV. V gave up 4 bases and J gave up 3 bases; unmatched junction bases: 7. CDR3 length: 15 residues. The CDR3 coding sequence is TGTGCCAGCAGCTCCCGGGACAGGGTACTCTACGAGCAGTACTTC. Protein sequence: CASSSRDRVLYEQYF.

The CDR3 here is CAWSVRAGGNQPQHF. CDR3 in DNA: TGTGCCTGGAGTGTAAGGGCAGGGGGAAATCAGCCCCAGCATTTT. The V call is TRBV30, the J call TRBJ1-5, with TRBD1 matching 7 bases. CDR3 length equals 15 residues. Looked up from germline, CDR1 is GTSNPN and CDR2 is SVGIG (reference sequence). J lost 4 bases, V lost 0 bases, and 6 bases had no gene match.

The V gene is TRBV30, the J gene TRBJ1-3, with D uncertain. Germline lookup yields CDR1 GTSNPN and CDR2 SVGIG (reference sequence). CDR3 size: 13 residues. Trimming took 4 bases from V and 0 from J, leaving 7 bases between them. CDR3 amino acids: CAWKESSGNTIYF. The CDR3 DNA reads TGTGCCTGGAAGGAGAGCTCTGGAAACACCATATATTTT.

In this sample, this clone turned up a few times. This chain links TRBV15 with TRBJ1-5; TRBD1 aligns across 8 bases. Germline assignment: CDR1 LNHNV and CDR2 YYDKDF (reference sequence). The trim removed 3 bases at V and 0 bases at J, leaving 10 bases unmatched. CDR3 length: 18 residues. CDR3 protein: CATSRDMTGALSNQPQHF. DNA of the CDR3: TGTGCCACCAGCAGGGATATGACAGGGGCTCTTAGCAATCAGCCCCAGCATTTT. Full variable domain (missing parts from reference TRBV15 and TRBJ1-5): DAMVIQNPRYQVTQFGKPVTLSCSQTLNHNVMYWYQQKSSQAPKLLFHYYDKDFNNEADTPDNFQSRRPNTSFCFLDIRSPGLGDTAMYLCATSRDMTGALSNQPQHFGDGTRLSIL.

This clone has just a few counts. The chain has TRBV5-5 and TRBJ1-1, with D tentatively TRBD1 (6 bases). Trimming removed 4 bases from V and 5 bases from J, with 15 bases in between. The CDR3 sequence is 14 residues long. Per germline, CDR1 SGHKS and CDR2 YYEKEE (reference sequence). DNA for the CDR3: TGTGCCAGCAGCCCCGACAGGATCAGTACTGAAGCTTTCTTT. Translated: CASSPDRISTEAFF.

The CDR3 loop is CASSPSTGPNTEAFF. DNA for the CDR3: TGTGCCAGCAGCCCATCGACAGGGCCCAACACTGAAGCTTTCTTT. The rearrangement uses TRBV5-4 and TRBJ1-1; 7 bases fit TRBD1. The CDR3 has 15 amino acids. V was pared by 4 bases and J by 2 bases, with 8 bases of the junction left unmatched. CDR1 and CDR2 (germline): SGHNT, YYREEE (reference sequence).

This clone was observed a few times. The J gene is TRBJ2-5, the V gene TRBV2; 12 nucleotides line up with TRBD2. CDR1 is SNHLY and CDR2 is FYNNEI in the germline V gene. The CDR3 spans 20 residues. Trimming at V came to 3 bases and at J to 4 bases, leaving 18 bases not matched to a gene. The CDR3 loop reads CASSDGRDLAGGRSGETQYF. CDR3 DNA: TGTGCCAGCAGTGATGGAAGGGATCTAGCGGGGGGGCGGTCAGGAGAGACCCAGTACTTC.

The chain has TRBV11-2 and TRBJ1-2; the match to TRBD1 covers 9 bases. V shed 4 bases and J 2 bases; nucleotides not matched to a gene: 5. This CDR3 has 15 amino acids. From germline, CDR1 is SGHAT and CDR2 FQNNGV. The CDR3 loop reads CASSSGTGRNYGYTF. The CDR3 coding sequence is TGTGCCAGCAGCTCCGGGACAGGGAGGAACTATGGCTACACCTTC. Complete variable domain (other parts from reference TRBV11-2 and TRBJ1-2): EAGVAQSPRYKIIEKRQSVAFWCNPISGHATLYWYQQILGQGPKLLIQFQNNGVVDDSQLPKDRFSAERLKGVDSTLKIQPAKLEDSAVYLCASSSGTGRNYGYTFGSGTRLTVV.

The gene calls are TRBV5-1 and TRBJ2-7, with D hard to call. The CDR3 sequence is 12 residues long. CDR1 is SGHRS and CDR2 is YFSETQ in the germline V gene. Trimming removed 0 bases at V and 6 bases at J, with 7 bases between. In nucleotides, the CDR3 is TGCGCCAGCAGCTTGGGCCTAGGCGAGCAGTACTTC. It is translated as CASSLGLGEQYF.

V usage is TRBV7-9 and J usage is TRBJ1-6; perhaps TRBD1 as D (5 bases). Germline CDR1 is SEHNR and CDR2 is FQNEAQ (reference sequence). Between the trimmed V and J ends, which lost 1 base and 14 bases, there was a span of 9 bases. The CDR3 extends over 12 amino acids. CDR3 sequence (DNA): TGTGCCAGCAGCTTAGGTACGGGGGCCCTCCACTTT. Translation: CASSLGTGALHF.

The chain links TRBV25-1 to TRBJ2-7, with 7 positions matching TRBD1. The CDR3 has 18 amino acids. Unmatched junction bases numbered 16, after V lost 0 bases and J lost 5 bases. Germline V gene data show CDR1 as MGHDK and CDR2 as SYGVNS. CDR3 in amino acids: CASSEYSAYRGNVDEQYF. CDR3 nucleotide sequence: TGTGCCAGCAGTGAATATAGCGCTTACAGGGGAAATGTCGACGAGCAGTACTTC.

The chain carries TRBV6-1 and TRBJ2-2; D may be TRBD2 (5 bases). With 8 bases removed from V and 11 bases from J, the gap between germline ends came to 18 bases. Germline assignment: CDR1 MNHNS and CDR2 SASEGT. The CDR3 has 13 residues. The CDR3 protein is CASPGPGSRELFF. The CDR3 nucleotides read TGTGCCAGCCCCGGTCCGGGGAGTCGAGAGCTGTTTTTT.